The 31 T cell receptor beta chains presented below share a single source sample, sequenced in a study of blood T cell repertoires in COVID-19. Sequenced by immunoSEQ multiplex PCR; TCRdb stores in-frame clones only, minus some. The sample consists of around 77,000 clones, around 93% of them appearing once. The sequencing sample was made of peripheral blood. These receptors were collected from an older woman with active COVID-19.

The chain is built from TRBV14 and TRBJ2-1, with TRBD2 identical over 10 bases. The germline V gene has CDR1 SGHDN and CDR2 FVKESK. The CDR3 sequence is 17 residues long. V shed 0 bases and J 6 bases; nucleotides not matched to a gene: 8. DNA of the CDR3: TGTGCCAGCAGCCAAGATGAGCGGGAGGGAAGGGGCAATGAGCAGTTCTTC. Translation: CASSQDEREGRGNEQFF.

The genes are TRBV5-1 and TRBJ1-1; TRBD1 agrees at 8 bases. J was trimmed by 4 bases and V by 4 bases; bases with no gene match: 18. Germline V gene lookup returns CDR1 SGHRS and CDR2 YFSETQ. CDR3 length equals 18 residues. DNA for the CDR3: TGCGCCAGCAGCCCCGGTAGGACAGGGAACCTGGGGAGCACTGAAGCTTTCTTT. Translated: CASSPGRTGNLGSTEAFF. Looking up the rest from reference TRBV5-1 and TRBJ1-1 gives the full variable domain: KAGVTQTPRYLIKTRGQQVTLSCSPISGHRSVSWYQQTPGQGLQFLFEYFSETQRNKGNFPGRFSGRQFSNSRSEMNVSTLELGDSALYLCASSPGRTGNLGSTEAFFGQGTRLTVV.

The V gene is TRBV30, the J gene TRBJ2-7, with TRBD2 matching 8 bases. CDR3 length equals 13 residues. Unmatched junction bases numbered 7, after V lost 2 bases and J lost 7 bases. CDR1 and CDR2 (germline): GTSNPN, SVGIG (reference sequence). The CDR3: CAWSQGTGGEQYF. Written as DNA, the CDR3 is TGTGCCTGGAGTCAGGGGACGGGGGGGGAGCAGTACTTC. Complete variable domain (other parts from reference TRBV30 and TRBJ2-7): SQTIHQWPATLVQPVGSPLSLECTVEGTSNPNLYWYRQAAGRGLQLLFYSVGIGQISSEVPQNLSASRPQDRQFILSSKKLLLSDSGFYLCAWSQGTGGEQYFGPGTRLTVT.

The V call is TRBV19, the J call TRBJ2-5; 12 positions match TRBD2. CDR3 size: 16 residues. V gave up 6 bases and J gave up 2 bases; unmatched junction bases: 7. Per germline, CDR1 LNHDA and CDR2 SQIVND (reference sequence). The CDR3 region has the DNA TGTGCCAGTAGAAGCCGACTAGCGGGAGAACAAGAGACCCAGTACTTC. Encoded protein: CASRSRLAGEQETQYF.

The rearrangement uses TRBV12-5 and TRBJ1-1; TRBD1 aligns across 7 bases. V was clipped by 1 base and J by 7 bases; unmatched bases: 6. CDR1 LGHNT and CDR2 FRNRAP come from the germline V gene. The CDR3 runs 14 residues. As DNA, the CDR3 is TGTGCTAGTGGTTTGGCTGACAGGGATAATGAAGCTTTCTTT. Translated: CASGLADRDNEAFF. Full variable domain (rest looked up from reference TRBV12-5 and TRBJ1-1): DARVTQTPRHKVTEMGQEVTMRCQPILGHNTVFWYRQTMMQGLELLAYFRNRAPLDDSGMPKDRFSAEMPDATLATLKIQPSEPRDSAVYFCASGLADRDNEAFFGQGTRLTVV.

V and J are TRBV29-1 and TRBJ2-1; 7 bases are shared with TRBD2. The germline V gene has CDR1 SQVTM and CDR2 ANQGSEA. The junction had 4 bases not matched to a gene; V was cut back by 1 base and J by 4 bases. CDR3 length: 14 amino acids. CDR3 bases: TGCAGCGTTGAAGGGACTAGTCGGTACAATGAGCAGTTCTTC. It codes for CSVEGTSRYNEQFF.

V is TRBV28 and J is TRBJ2-5, with D possibly TRBD2 on 6 matching bases. Trimming pared 3 bases from V and 0 bases from J, leaving 11 bases between. This CDR3 spans 15 amino acids. Germline V gene data show CDR1 as MDHEN and CDR2 as SYDVKM. The CDR3 DNA reads TGTGCCAGCAGTTTTACCGGAGGGGACCAAGAGACCCAGTACTTC. Residues: CASSFTGGDQETQYF.

This clone was observed a single time. V gene TRBV30 combines with J gene TRBJ2-2; TRBD2 is a possible D gene (5 bases). The CDR3 contains 14 residues. Germline V gene sequence: CDR1 GTSNPN, CDR2 SVGIG (reference sequence). V lost 6 bases to trimming and J lost 2 bases, with 13 bases between them. DNA of the CDR3: TGTGCCTGTCCCCGCGGGCTAAACACCGGGGAGCTGTTTTTT. Its protein product is CACPRGLNTGELFF.

This chain links TRBV13 with TRBJ2-7; TRBD2 agrees at 11 bases. From germline, CDR1 is PRHDT and CDR2 FYEKMQ (reference sequence). This CDR3 contains 17 residues. V was clipped by 5 bases and J by 2 bases; unmatched bases: 11. The CDR3 DNA reads as TGTGCCAGCAGCCTAACCCCCGGGACTAGCGGTACCTACGAGCAGTACTTC. It is translated as CASSLTPGTSGTYEQYF.

The V gene is TRBV11-2, the J gene TRBJ2-7; a weak D match, TRBD2 (5 bases). The CDR3 runs 14 residues. The V and J ends lost 1 base and 7 bases respectively, with 14 bases between them. Germline CDR1 is SGHAT and CDR2 is FQNNGV. CDR3 sequence: CASSLASGWEEQYF. The CDR3 nucleotides read TGTGCCAGCAGCTTAGCGTCGGGATGGGAAGAGCAGTACTTC.

The chain employs TRBV27 and TRBJ2-7, with TRBD2 identical over 10 bases. The V gene end was trimmed by 3 bases and the J gene end by 0 bases; junction bases not matched to a gene: 2. This CDR3 spans 15 amino acids. CDR1 and CDR2 (germline): MNHEY, SMNVEV (reference sequence). The CDR3, as DNA: TGTGCCAGCAGTTTCAGACTAGCGGGCTCCTACGAGCAGTACTTC. This translates into CASSFRLAGSYEQYF.

The chain employs TRBV14 and TRBJ2-5, with 10 bases matching TRBD2. The CDR3 has 13 amino acids. J lost 5 bases, V lost 4 bases, and 1 base had no gene match. CDR1 is SGHDN and CDR2 is FVKESK in the germline V gene. DNA of the CDR3: TGTGCCAGCAGCCCGGGACTAGCGGAGACCCAGTACTTC. It yields the protein CASSPGLAETQYF. Full variable domain (remainder filled in from reference TRBV14 and TRBJ2-5): EAGVTQFPSHSVIEKGQTVTLRCDPISGHDNLYWYRRVMGKEIKFLLHFVKESKQDESGMPNNRFLAERTGGTYSTLKVQPAELEDSGVYFCASSPGLAETQYFGPGTRLLVL.

The V call is TRBV2, the J call TRBJ2-2; possible D gene TRBD1, 5 bases. Trimming pared 5 bases from V and 8 bases from J, leaving 18 bases between. Germline V gene data show CDR1 as SNHLY and CDR2 as FYNNEI. CDR3 size: 15 residues. DNA of the CDR3: TGTGCCAGCAGTCTGGATACGGAAGACAGAGGGGAGCTGTTTTTT. Translated: CASSLDTEDRGELFF.

The chain has TRBV7-9 and TRBJ2-1, with 7 bases that match TRBD2. V shed 4 bases, J shed 1 base, and the junction held 10 bases outside the gene matches. Germline V CDR1 and CDR2: SEHNR, FQNEAQ (reference sequence). The length of the CDR3 is 17 residues. CDR3 sequence reads: CASSYNPSGASYNEQFF. In DNA, the CDR3 is TGTGCCAGCAGCTACAACCCTAGCGGAGCTTCCTACAATGAGCAGTTCTTC.

The CDR3 DNA is TGTGCCAGCAGTTTATCTGTTAGCTTCAATGAGCAGTTCTTC. Amino acid sequence: CASSLSVSFNEQFF. The chain couples TRBV27 to TRBJ2-1; D gene unclear. There are 14 residues in the CDR3. Per the germline V gene, CDR1 is MNHEY and CDR2 is SMNVEV (reference sequence). V was cut by 0 bases and J by 6 bases, with 9 bases left in between.

V is TRBV18 and J is TRBJ2-2; 8 positions agree with TRBD2. V lost 6 bases and J lost 0; bases outside the gene matches: 6. The CDR3 is 16 residues long. The germline V gene has CDR1 KGHSH and CDR2 LQKENI. DNA of the CDR3: TGTGCCAGCTCCCTCCGGGGGGGCTCGAACACCGGGGAGCTGTTTTTT. This sequence encodes CASSLRGGSNTGELFF.

V and J are TRBV29-1 and TRBJ1-2; D is unresolved. Trimming took 0 bases from V and 4 from J, leaving 12 bases between them. This CDR3 contains 14 residues. Germline CDR1 and CDR2: SQVTM and ANQGSEA. CDR3 residues: CSVEEGVVGYGYTF. In DNA form, the CDR3 reads TGCAGCGTTGAAGAAGGAGTGGTGGGCTATGGCTACACCTTC.

The rearrangement links TRBV28 to TRBJ2-7; D gene unclear. Deletions cut 6 bases from V and 2 bases from J, with 8 bases between. CDR3 length equals 12 residues. Germline V lookup: CDR1 MDHEN, CDR2 SYDVKM. The CDR3 nucleotides read TGTGCCAGCAGCCCCCCGGCCTACGAGCAGTACTTC. This translates into CASSPPAYEQYF. The whole variable domain, filled in from reference TRBV28 and TRBJ2-7, reads DVKVTQSSRYLVKRTGEKVFLECVQDMDHENMFWYRQDPGLGLRLIYFSYDVKMKEKGDIPEGYSVSREKKERFSLILESASTNQTSMYLCASSPPAYEQYFGPGTRLTVT.

The rearrangement links TRBV4-1 to TRBJ2-2, with 7 bases aligning to TRBD2. The germline CDR1 and CDR2 sequences are MGHRA and YSYEKL. This CDR3 has 17 amino acids. Trimming took 2 bases from V and 6 from J; bases not matched to a gene: 12. CDR3 residues: CASSQLSIGRAAGELFF. The DNA for the CDR3 is TGCGCCAGCAGCCAATTGTCGATAGGGAGGGCGGCCGGGGAGCTGTTTTTT.

DNA of the CDR3: TGTGCCAGCAGTCGATCCGGGACAATGAACACTGAAGCTTTCTTT. Encoded protein: CASSRSGTMNTEAFF. The chain recombines TRBV28 with TRBJ1-1; weak D call: TRBD1 (6 bases). Germline V gene data show CDR1 as MDHEN and CDR2 as SYDVKM. The CDR3 is 15 amino acids. Trimming pared 5 bases from V and 0 bases from J, leaving 13 bases between.

This clone is a singleton in its sample. The chain links TRBV10-3 to TRBJ2-1; D remains ambiguous. Germline assignment: CDR1 ENHRY and CDR2 SYGVKD. V lost 3 bases and J 0 bases, leaving 12 bases between the germline ends. This CDR3 comprises 16 residues. The CDR3 DNA reads TGTGCCATCAGTGACCCCGCGGAGAGCTCCTACAATGAGCAGTTCTTC. Protein product: CAISDPAESSYNEQFF.

The chain joins TRBV28 to TRBJ1-6; possibly TRBD1 for D (5 bases). The germline V gene encodes CDR1 MDHEN and CDR2 SYDVKM. CDR3 length equals 13 residues. V was trimmed by 11 bases and J by 6 bases, leaving 14 bases between them. The CDR3: CASAGDLNSPLHF. The CDR3 DNA is TGTGCCTCGGCGGGGGATCTTAATTCACCCCTCCACTTT. Combining the CDR3 with reference TRBV28 and TRBJ1-6 gives the whole variable domain DVKVTQSSRYLVKRTGEKVFLECVQDMDHENMFWYRQDPGLGLRLIYFSYDVKMKEKGDIPEGYSVSREKKERFSLILESASTNQTSMYLCASAGDLNSPLHFGNGTRLTVT.

For the CDR3, the DNA is TGTGCCAGCAGCCCCGGGGGGGGTAAAGTTACTGGGGCCAACGTCCTGACTTTC. Protein product: CASSPGGGKVTGANVLTF. The chain recombines TRBV7-8 with TRBJ2-6, with 8 bases lining up with TRBD2. CDR3 length equals 18 residues. In germline, CDR1 is SGHVS, CDR2 FQNEAQ. V shed 5 bases, J shed 2 bases, and the junction held 11 bases outside the gene matches.

This clone was counted between two and nine times. A read error may account for a junction end that differs from germline. This sequence joins TRBV27 and TRBJ1-1; D perhaps matches TRBD1 (6 bases). The CDR3 has 12 residues. Germline loops: CDR1 MNHEY, CDR2 SMNVEV (reference sequence). In nucleotides, the CDR3 is TGTGCCAGTAAAACCCTGACAGGCGTCCGGGTTTTT. As protein: CASKTLTGVRVF.

J is TRBJ2-7 and V is TRBV6-5; TRBD1 is a possible D gene (6 bases). Germline CDR1 and CDR2: MNHEY and SVGAGI. V was cut by 8 bases and J by 4 bases, with 15 bases left in between. This CDR3 contains 13 residues. Here the CDR3 reads CASGGGSMYEQYF. In nucleotides, the CDR3 is TGTGCCAGCGGGGGCGGGTCTATGTACGAGCAGTACTTC.

In DNA, the CDR3 is TGTGCCAGCAGTTCTGGTCTTGGGCGGACAGGGGGCGCCAGCTCCTATAATTCACCCCTCCACTTT. Its translation is CASSSGLGRTGGASSYNSPLHF. The genes are TRBV28 and TRBJ1-6, with 11 bases matching TRBD1. The CDR3 totals 22 residues. V was pared by 4 bases and J by 0 bases, with 17 bases of the junction left unmatched. Germline lookup yields CDR1 MDHEN and CDR2 SYDVKM.

The rearrangement joins TRBV7-9 to TRBJ2-1; a possible D gene is TRBD2 (5 bases). The V and J ends lost 5 bases and 5 bases respectively, with 19 bases between them. The CDR3 sequence is 16 residues long. Germline assignment: CDR1 SEHNR and CDR2 FQNEAQ (reference sequence). This chain's CDR3 is CASSPRGLQQNNEQFF. The CDR3 nucleotides read TGTGCCAGCAGCCCAAGAGGACTGCAGCAAAACAATGAGCAGTTCTTC.

The chain links TRBV10-3 to TRBJ1-2, with a tentative D call TRBD1 (6 bases). Germline V lookup: CDR1 ENHRY, CDR2 SYGVKD. The CDR3 is 12 amino acids. V lost 10 bases and J 6 bases, leaving 15 bases between the germline ends. The CDR3 spells CATSDRLDGYTF. In DNA, the CDR3 is TGTGCCACCTCCGACAGGCTTGATGGCTACACCTTC.

V is TRBV2 and J is TRBJ2-1; the match to TRBD1 covers 7 bases. This CDR3 comprises 17 residues. The V gene's germline CDR1 is SNHLY and CDR2 FYNNEI. Trimming at V came to 0 bases and at J to 3 bases, leaving 8 bases not matched to a gene. The DNA for the CDR3 is TGTGCCAGCAGTGAAGCGTCTCCGGGACAGTTCTACAATGAGCAGTTCTTC. It is translated as CASSEASPGQFYNEQFF.

The chain uses TRBV20-1 and TRBJ2-7; TRBD2 is a possible D gene (6 bases). V lost 7 bases and J lost 2, with 9 bases in between. The CDR3 runs 11 residues. The germline CDR1 and CDR2 sequences are DFQATT and SNEGSKA (reference sequence). CDR3 sequence: CSVRRAYEQYF. CDR3 DNA sequence: TGCAGTGTGCGGAGGGCCTACGAGCAGTACTTC.

This sequence joins TRBV12-3 or TRBV12-4 and TRBJ1-1, with 7 nucleotides matching TRBD1. This CDR3 is built from 13 residues. V gave up 6 bases and J gave up 10 bases; unmatched junction bases: 11. The DNA for the CDR3 is TGTGCCAGCAGCGTGGATAGGGGGCGAAGAGCTTTCTTT. The encoded protein is CASSVDRGRRAFF.